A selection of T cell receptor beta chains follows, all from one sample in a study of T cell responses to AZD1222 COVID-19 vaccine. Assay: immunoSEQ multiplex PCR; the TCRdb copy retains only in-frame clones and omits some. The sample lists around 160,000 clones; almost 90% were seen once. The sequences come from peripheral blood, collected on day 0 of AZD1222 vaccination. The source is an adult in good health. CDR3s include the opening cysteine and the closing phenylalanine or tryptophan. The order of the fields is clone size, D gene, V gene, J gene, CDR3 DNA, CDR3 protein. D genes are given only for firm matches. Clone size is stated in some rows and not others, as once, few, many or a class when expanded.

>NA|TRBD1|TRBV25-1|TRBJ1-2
TGTGCCAGCAGTGAATTTAGGGACAGCGGCTACACCTTC
CASSEFRDSGYTF
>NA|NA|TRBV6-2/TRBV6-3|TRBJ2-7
TGTGCCAGCAGCGACTTAGGGACTCTCCCTAACGAGCAGTACTTC
CASSDLGTLPNEQYF
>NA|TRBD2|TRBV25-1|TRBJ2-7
TGTGCCAGCCTCGGACTAGCGGGTGAGCAGTACTTC
CASLGLAGEQYF
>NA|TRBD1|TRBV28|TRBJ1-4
TGTGCCAGCAGTTTAGGGACAGGGCGTAGTGAAAAACTGTTTTTT
CASSLGTGRSEKLFF
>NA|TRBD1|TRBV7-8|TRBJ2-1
TGTGCCAGCAGCTTAGCGTCTAGAGGGGGCGGTGAGCAGTTCTTC
CASSLASRGGGEQFF
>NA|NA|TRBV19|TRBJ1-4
TGTGCCAGTAGTATCAGTGCTAATGAAAAACTGTTTTTT
CASSISANEKLFF
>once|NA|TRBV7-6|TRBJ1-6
TGTGCCAGCAGCTTAGCGGGGGGTTATAATTCACCCCTCCACTTT
CASSLAGGYNSPLHF
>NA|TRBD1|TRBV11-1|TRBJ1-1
TGTGCCAGCAGCTGGGGACAGGTGAACACTGAAGCTTTCTTT
CASSWGQVNTEAFF
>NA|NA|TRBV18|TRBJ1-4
TGTGCCAGCTCACCAGGGCAGAACAATGAAAAACTGTTTTTT
CASSPGQNNEKLFF
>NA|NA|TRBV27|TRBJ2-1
TGTGCCAGCAGTTTATCGCTGCGAAGCAATGAGCAGTTCTTC
CASSLSLRSNEQFF
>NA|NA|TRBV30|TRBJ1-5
TGTGCCTGGAGGGGCCTCGCAGGGCCCCAGCATTTT
CAWRGLAGPQHF
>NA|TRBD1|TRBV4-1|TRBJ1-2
TGCGCCAGCAGCCAGCCGGGACAGGGGTCCGGCTACACCTTC
CASSQPGQGSGYTF
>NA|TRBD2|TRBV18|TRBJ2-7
TGTGCCAGCTCGCAGGGCCCACTAGCGGGAGGGCCCTACGAGCAGTACTTC
CASSQGPLAGGPYEQYF
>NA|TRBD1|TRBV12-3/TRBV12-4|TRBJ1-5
TGTGCCAGCAGGTCGCAGGGGGAACAGCCCCAGCATTTT
CASRSQGEQPQHF
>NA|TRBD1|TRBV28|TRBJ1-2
TGTGCCAGCAGTTTAGGGACAGACTATGGCTACACCTTC
CASSLGTDYGYTF
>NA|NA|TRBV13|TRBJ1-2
TGTGCCAGCAGCTCGCGCTATGGCTACACCTTC
CASSSRYGYTF
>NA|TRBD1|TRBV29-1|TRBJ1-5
TGCAGCGCCGCGACAGGGGTGGGACAGCCCCAGCATTTT
CSAATGVGQPQHF
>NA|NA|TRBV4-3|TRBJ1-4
TGCGCCAGCAGCCAAAGACAGGCAACTAATGAAAAACTGTTTTTT
CASSQRQATNEKLFF
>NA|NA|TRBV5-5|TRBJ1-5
TGTGCCAGCAGCTTGTATCTTTTAGATCTTAGCAATCAGCCCCAGCATTTT
CASSLYLLDLSNQPQHF
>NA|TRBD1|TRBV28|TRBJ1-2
TGTGCCAGCAGTTCGCAAGGACAGGCTAACTATGGCTACACCTTC
CASSSQGQANYGYTF
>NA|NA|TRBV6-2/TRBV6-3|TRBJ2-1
TGTGCCAGCAGTTCCCAAGCGTCAGTGCAGTTCTTC
CASSSQASVQFF
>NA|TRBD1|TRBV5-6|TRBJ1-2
TGTGCCAGCAGCCCGGGACAGTCCTATGGCTACACCTTC
CASSPGQSYGYTF
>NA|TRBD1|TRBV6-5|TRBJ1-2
TGTGCCAGCAGTTCCGACAGGGGGAATGGCTACACCTTC
CASSSDRGNGYTF
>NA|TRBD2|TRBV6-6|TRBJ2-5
TGTGCCAGCAGTTACTTAGCGGGAGGTGGGGAGACCCAGTACTTC
CASSYLAGGGETQYF
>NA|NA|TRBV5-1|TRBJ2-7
TGCGCCAGCAGCTTGTCGCAGGTCAGCTCCTACGAGCAGTACTTC
CASSLSQVSSYEQYF
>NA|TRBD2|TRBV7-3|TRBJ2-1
TGTGCCAGCAGTCCCCGGGGTGGACTAGCGAGAATGGATGAGCAGTTCTTC
CASSPRGGLARMDEQFF
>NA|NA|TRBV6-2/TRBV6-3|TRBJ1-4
TGTGCCAGCAGTTACTCACCGGGGGATAATGAAAAACTGTTTTTT
CASSYSPGDNEKLFF
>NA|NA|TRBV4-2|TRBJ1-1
TGTGCCAGCAGCTACTCCGGGACGATGAACACTGAAGCTTTCTTT
CASSYSGTMNTEAFF
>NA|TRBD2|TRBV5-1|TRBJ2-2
TGCGCCAGCAGCGCGGGACTAGCGGGGACCGGGGAGCTGTTTTTT
CASSAGLAGTGELFF
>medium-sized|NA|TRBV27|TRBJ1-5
TGTGCCAGCAGTTTACAAGGGAGCAATCAGCCCCAGCATTTT
CASSLQGSNQPQHF
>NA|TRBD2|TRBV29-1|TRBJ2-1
TGCAGCGTTGAACTAGCGGGTTCAGGCGATGAGCAGTTCTTC
CSVELAGSGDEQFF
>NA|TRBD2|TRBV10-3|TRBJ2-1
TGTGCCACACTAGCGGGGGACCTCAATGAGCAGTTCTTC
CATLAGDLNEQFF
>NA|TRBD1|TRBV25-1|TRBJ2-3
TGTGCCAGCAGTTTAACAGGGGGATCAGATACGCAGTATTTT
CASSLTGGSDTQYF
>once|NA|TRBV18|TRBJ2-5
TGTGCCAGCTCCCTGGACATGCAAGAGACCCAGTACTTC
CASSLDMQETQYF
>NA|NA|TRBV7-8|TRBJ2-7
TGTGCCAGCAGCTTAAGCTTCGCGGGGTTCTACGAGCAGTACTTC
CASSLSFAGFYEQYF
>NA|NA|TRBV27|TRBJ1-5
TGTGCCAGCAGTTCCTGGGGGGACCAGCCCCAGCATTTT
CASSSWGDQPQHF
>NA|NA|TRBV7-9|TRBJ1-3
TGTGCCAGCAGACCCCCCACGGGCGACTCTGGAAACACCATATATTTT
CASRPPTGDSGNTIYF
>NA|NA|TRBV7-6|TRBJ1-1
TGTGCCAGCAGCTTAGGTGGGGGATGGGACACTGAAGCTTTCTTT
CASSLGGGWDTEAFF
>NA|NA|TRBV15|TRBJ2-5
TGTGCCACCAGCAGAGGCATGGAGACCCAGTACTTC
CATSRGMETQYF
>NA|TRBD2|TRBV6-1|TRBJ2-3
TGTGCCAGCAGTGAAGCTAGCGGGAGCCCAGATACGCAGTATTTT
CASSEASGSPDTQYF
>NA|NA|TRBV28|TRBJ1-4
TGTGCCAGCAGGAGACTGCCCTGGCTGGATGAAAAACTGTTTTTT
CASRRLPWLDEKLFF
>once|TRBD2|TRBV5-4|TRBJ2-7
TGTGCCAGCAGCCAGGGACTAGCGGGAGGGGAGCAGTACTTC
CASSQGLAGGEQYF
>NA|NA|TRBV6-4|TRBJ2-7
TGTGCCAGCAGTTCGATTACCTACGAGCAGTACTTC
CASSSITYEQYF
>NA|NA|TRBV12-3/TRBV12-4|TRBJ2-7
TGTGCCAGCCGATCTACAGGTCTCTACGAGCAGTACTTC
CASRSTGLYEQYF
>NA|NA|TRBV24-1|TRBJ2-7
TGTGCCACCAGTGAACAGGGCTACGAGCAGTACTTC
CATSEQGYEQYF
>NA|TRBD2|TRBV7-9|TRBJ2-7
TGTGCCAGCAGCTTAGCTAGCGGGGGGACGCCACCCTACGAGCAGTACTTC
CASSLASGGTPPYEQYF
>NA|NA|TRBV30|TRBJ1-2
TGTGCCTGGAGTGGGACAGCTAACTATGGCTACACCTTC
CAWSGTANYGYTF
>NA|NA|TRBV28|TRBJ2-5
TGTGCCAGCAGTCCCGCCCGCCCTCAGACCCAGTACTTC
CASSPARPQTQYF
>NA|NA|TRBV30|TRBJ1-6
TGTGCCTGGAGTAGGGCAGGGTTACAGTCACCCCTCCACTTT
CAWSRAGLQSPLHF
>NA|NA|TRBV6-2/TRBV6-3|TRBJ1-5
TGTGCCAGCAGTCTCCCCCAGTCGGGCAATCAGCCCCAGCATTTT
CASSLPQSGNQPQHF
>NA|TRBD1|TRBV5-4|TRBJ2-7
TGTGCCAGCAGCTCCCGACAGGGGTCGGAGGAGCAGTACTTC
CASSSRQGSEEQYF
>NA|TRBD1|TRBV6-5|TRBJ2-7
TGTGCCAGCAGACTCGGGACAGGGGCCTACGAGCAGTACTTC
CASRLGTGAYEQYF
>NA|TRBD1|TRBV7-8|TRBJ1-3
TGTGCCAGCAGCTCCACCCGGGACAGGGTTGGAAACACCATATATTTT
CASSSTRDRVGNTIYF
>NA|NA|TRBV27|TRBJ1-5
TGTGCCAGCAGTCCTGACAGTAATCAGCCCCAGCATTTT
CASSPDSNQPQHF
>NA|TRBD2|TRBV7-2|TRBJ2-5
TGTGCCAGCAGCTCGAAATTACTAGCGCACGAAGGGGAGACCCAGTACTTC
CASSSKLLAHEGETQYF
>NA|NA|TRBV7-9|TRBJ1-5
TGTGCCAGCAGCCTAGAGGGGGGGTATAGCAATCAGCCCCAGCATTTT
CASSLEGGYSNQPQHF
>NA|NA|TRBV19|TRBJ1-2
TGTGCCAGTAGTAAAAACAGGGACAACGGCTACACCTTC
CASSKNRDNGYTF
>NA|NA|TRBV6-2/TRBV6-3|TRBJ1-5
TGTGCCAGCAGTTACACCAAACGGGACACCATTTATCAGCCCCAGCATTTT
CASSYTKRDTIYQPQHF
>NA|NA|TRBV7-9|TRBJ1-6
TGTGCCAGCAGCCCCCCCGGGGTGGTATCACCCCTCCACTTT
CASSPPGVVSPLHF
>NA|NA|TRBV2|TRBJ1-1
TGTGCCAGCAGTGAACTGGGAGGTCGGGAAGCTTTCTTT
CASSELGGREAFF